Below, 30 T cell receptor beta chains from the same sample are listed, as sequenced in a study of blood T cell repertoires in COVID-19. Clones were read by immunoSEQ multiplex PCR, and TCRdb kept only the in-frame ones, dropping some. The sample shows about 250,000 clones, 80% to 90% of them seen only once. Sequenced sample: PBMCs or T cells enriched from blood (not recorded which). The origin of the receptors is a woman aged 18 to 35 who had recovered from COVID-19.

J is TRBJ2-3 and V is TRBV10-3; 11 bases align to TRBD2. This CDR3 has 16 amino acids. Trimming cost V 6 bases and J 2 bases; bases outside gene matches: 7. Per germline, CDR1 ENHRY and CDR2 SYGVKD. The CDR3, as DNA: TGTGCCATCAGCCGCCTACTAGCGGGGGTCACAGATACGCAGTATTTT. Translated: CAISRLLAGVTDTQYF.

The rearrangement links TRBV9 to TRBJ2-7; 9 nucleotides match TRBD2. The germline CDR1 and CDR2 sequences are SGDLS and YYNGEE. The CDR3 length is 16 residues. V trimming: 0 bases; J trimming: 2 bases; junction bases outside the gene matches: 6. The CDR3 is CASSVGFGGGAYEQYF. Here the CDR3 DNA reads TGTGCCAGCAGCGTAGGGTTTGGCGGGGGGGCCTACGAGCAGTACTTC.

V gene TRBV2 combines with J gene TRBJ2-5; 11 positions match TRBD1. Germline CDR1 reads SNHLY; CDR2 reads FYNNEI. This CDR3 spans 14 amino acids. The J segment lost 5 bases and the V segment lost 8 bases, leaving 7 bases of the junction unmatched. The CDR3 region has the DNA TGTGCCAGCGGGGACAGGGGGAAGGGGGAGACCCAGTACTTC. Its translation is CASGDRGKGETQYF.

This chain joins TRBV30 and TRBJ1-2, with a weak D call TRBD1 (6 bases). Germline CDR1 is GTSNPN and CDR2 is SVGIG (reference sequence). The CDR3 length is 13 residues. Trimming removed 0 bases from V and 2 bases from J, with 7 bases in between. CDR3: CAWSVGTNYGYTF. CDR3 nucleotide sequence: TGTGCCTGGAGTGTAGGGACAAACTATGGCTACACCTTC.

The CDR3 sequence is CAWSFELWNTEAFF. CDR3 DNA: TGTGCCTGGAGTTTTGAACTGTGGAACACTGAAGCTTTCTTT. V gene TRBV30 combines with J gene TRBJ1-1; the D is unclear. The CDR3 spans 14 residues. Germline V gene lookup returns CDR1 GTSNPN and CDR2 SVGIG (reference sequence). V dropped 2 bases and J dropped 1 base, with 11 bases sitting between them.

V and J are TRBV6-1 and TRBJ2-5; tentative D call: TRBD1 (6 bases). CDR3 length: 14 amino acids. V lost 1 base to trimming and J lost 4 bases, with 10 bases between them. The germline V gene encodes CDR1 MNHNS and CDR2 SASEGT. CDR3: CASSEDRVRETQYF. For the CDR3, the DNA is TGTGCCAGCAGTGAAGACAGGGTCCGAGAGACCCAGTACTTC.

The chain joins TRBV5-6 to TRBJ2-1; 8 nucleotides align to TRBD1. This CDR3 contains 16 residues. V lost 4 bases and J lost 2; bases outside the gene matches: 8. CDR1 is SGHDT and CDR2 is YYEEEE in the germline V gene. CDR3 region: CASSGWTGLTYNEQFF. DNA of the CDR3: TGTGCCAGCAGCGGGTGGACAGGGTTGACCTACAATGAGCAGTTCTTC. The full variable domain, with the rest looked up from reference TRBV5-6 and TRBJ2-1, is DAGVTQSPTHLIKTRGQQVTLRCSPKSGHDTVSWYQQALGQGPQFIFQYYEEEERQRGNFPDRFSGHQFPNYSSELNVNALLLGDSALYLCASSGWTGLTYNEQFFGPGTRLTVL.

This clone was counted once. The rearrangement uses TRBV28 and TRBJ2-1; 15 bases align to TRBD2. The CDR3 totals 15 residues. CDR1 and CDR2 (germline): MDHEN, SYDVKM. The ends lost 5 bases at V and 10 bases at J; junction bases unmatched: 6. CDR3: CASSRTSGGGGEQFF. The CDR3 coding sequence is TGTGCCAGCAGTCGGACTAGCGGGGGGGGAGGAGAGCAGTTCTTC.

The chain is built from TRBV24-1 and TRBJ1-5; possible D gene TRBD1, 5 bases. The CDR3 runs to 13 residues. Germline lookup yields CDR1 KGHDR and CDR2 SFDVKD. Trimming cost V 6 bases and J 1 base, with 6 bases left between them. As DNA, the CDR3 is TGTGCCACCAGTAGGGGCAGCAATCAGCCCCAGCATTTT. It codes for CATSRGSNQPQHF.

J is TRBJ2-1 and V is TRBV7-6; TRBD2 matches at 10 bases. Germline CDR1 is SGHVS and CDR2 is FNYEAQ. The CDR3 is made up of 19 amino acids. Trimming cost V 4 bases and J 4 bases; bases outside gene matches: 16. This CDR3 is CASSSPEGSGGAAYNEQFF. CDR3 sequence (DNA): TGTGCCAGCAGCTCCCCCGAGGGGAGCGGGGGGGCCGCTTACAATGAGCAGTTCTTC.

This clone was seen a few times. This chain joins TRBV3-1 (or the pseudogene TRBV3-2) and TRBJ1-2, with 9 positions matching TRBD1. V lost 3 bases and J lost 1; bases outside the gene matches: 6. The CDR3 is 16 amino acids. In germline, CDR1 is LGHDT, CDR2 YNNKEL (reference sequence). This chain's CDR3 is CASSHSGTGHNYGYTF. The CDR3, as DNA: TGTGCCAGCAGCCACTCTGGGACAGGGCATAACTATGGCTACACCTTC.

This clone was found a few times. This chain links TRBV2 with TRBJ1-2; TRBD1 matches 10 bases. Germline CDR1 SNHLY, CDR2 FYNNEI. CDR3 length equals 14 residues. V was pared by 9 bases and J by 6 bases, with 10 bases of the junction left unmatched. CDR3 DNA: TGTGCCAGTCACCGGGACAGGGGTATTAATGGCTACACCTTC. It encodes CASHRDRGINGYTF.

The chain links TRBV7-5 to TRBJ2-7; TRBD2 was called by the table and not checked on the DNA. TRBV7-5 is a known pseudogene. The CDR3 is 12 residues long. The CDR3 nucleotides read TGTGCCAGAAGCTCACGCGCCCACGAGCAGTACTTC. It is translated as CARSSRAHEQYF.

V is TRBV28 and J is TRBJ1-5; 9 bases agree with TRBD1. The CDR3 is 16 amino acids. Trimming took 4 bases from V and 2 from J; bases not matched to a gene: 6. Germline CDR1 reads MDHEN; CDR2 reads SYDVKM. DNA of the CDR3: TGTGCCAGCAGTTCCCACAGGGGGCTCGGCAATCAGCCCCAGCATTTT. Protein sequence: CASSSHRGLGNQPQHF. Full variable domain (rest looked up from reference TRBV28 and TRBJ1-5): DVKVTQSSRYLVKRTGEKVFLECVQDMDHENMFWYRQDPGLGLRLIYFSYDVKMKEKGDIPEGYSVSREKKERFSLILESASTNQTSMYLCASSSHRGLGNQPQHFGDGTRLSIL.

The chain recombines TRBV5-1 with TRBJ1-2; no clear D. From germline, CDR1 is SGHRS and CDR2 YFSETQ. V was cut by 2 bases and J by 3 bases, with 5 bases left in between. This CDR3 spans 12 amino acids. The CDR3 sequence is CASSFGDYGYTF. The DNA of the CDR3 is TGCGCCAGCAGCTTCGGAGACTATGGCTACACCTTC. Looking up the rest from reference TRBV5-1 and TRBJ1-2 gives the full variable domain: KAGVTQTPRYLIKTRGQQVTLSCSPISGHRSVSWYQQTPGQGLQFLFEYFSETQRNKGNFPGRFSGRQFSNSRSEMNVSTLELGDSALYLCASSFGDYGYTFGSGTRLTVV.

The chain couples TRBV19 to TRBJ1-6; D might be TRBD1 (5 bases). V lost 7 bases and J lost 9, with 25 bases in between. The germline CDR1 and CDR2 sequences are LNHDA and SQIVND (reference sequence). This CDR3 contains 17 residues. DNA for the CDR3: TGTGCCAGTACGTTCGGGCAGGGCTCTATAATCGGTTCACCCCTCCACTTT. Amino acid sequence: CASTFGQGSIIGSPLHF.

The rearrangement uses TRBV5-4 and TRBJ2-5, with D possibly being TRBD1 (6 bases). The CDR3 has 14 amino acids. Germline CDR1 reads SGHNT; CDR2 reads YYREEE (reference sequence). V was trimmed by 1 base and J by 2 bases, leaving 9 bases between them. CDR3: CASSLRGGQETQYF. In DNA form, the CDR3 reads TGTGCCAGCAGCTTGCGAGGGGGACAAGAGACCCAGTACTTC.

The rearrangement uses TRBV5-4 and TRBJ2-7, with TRBD2 matching over 7 bases. With 5 bases clipped from V and 0 bases from J, the junction kept 8 bases outside the gene matches. Germline V gene lookup returns CDR1 SGHNT and CDR2 YYREEE (reference sequence). The CDR3 covers 15 residues. The DNA of the CDR3 is TGTGCCAGCAGTTCAAGCGGGGCCCCCTCCTACGAGCAGTACTTC. This encodes CASSSSGAPSYEQYF.

The rearrangement joins TRBV3-1 (or the pseudogene TRBV3-2) to TRBJ2-5; 13 bases are a match to TRBD2. CDR1 and CDR2 (germline): LGHDT, YNNKEL (reference sequence). V dropped 2 bases and J dropped 3; count of bases not matched to a gene: 0. This CDR3 is built from 15 residues. CDR3 amino acids: CASSQTSGGEETQYF. In nucleotides, the CDR3 is TGTGCCAGCAGCCAAACTAGCGGGGGGGAAGAGACCCAGTACTTC.

This clone was seen a few times. V gene TRBV9 combines with J gene TRBJ2-7; D is possibly TRBD2 (6 bases). The germline V gene encodes CDR1 SGDLS and CDR2 YYNGEE. Between the trimmed V and J ends, which lost 3 bases and 1 base, there was a span of 11 bases. The CDR3 is made up of 14 amino acids. CDR3 in DNA: TGTGCCAGCAGCGCGGGACGGGAGTCCTACGAGCAGTACTTC. It is translated as CASSAGRESYEQYF.

The chain couples TRBV5-3 to TRBJ2-5, with TRBD1 identical over 9 bases. TRBV5-3 is assigned to the ORF class and has an uncertain function. Germline trimming cut 0 bases from V and 5 bases from J; bases unmatched to any gene: 8. The CDR3 is 16 residues long. The CDR3 loop is CARSLAKTGGTETQYF. The CDR3 DNA is TGTGCCAGAAGCTTGGCCAAGACAGGGGGTACGGAGACCCAGTACTTC.

This chain links TRBV18 with TRBJ2-3, with no clear D. With 5 bases removed from V and 2 bases from J, the gap between germline ends came to 14 bases. The CDR3 has 15 residues. Germline V lookup: CDR1 KGHSH, CDR2 LQKENI. The CDR3 nucleotides read TGTGCCAGCTCAGCTTTACCAATACTCACAGATACGCAGTATTTT. Translating gives CASSALPILTDTQYF.

This chain uses TRBV3-1 (or the pseudogene TRBV3-2) with TRBJ2-7, with TRBD1 identical over 7 bases. After removal of 1 base from V and 6 bases from J, the junction contained 9 bases not matched to a gene. Germline values: CDR1 LGHDT, CDR2 YNNKEL (reference sequence). There are 15 residues in the CDR3. The CDR3 reads CASSQATGVGAEQYF. For the CDR3, the DNA is TGTGCCAGCAGCCAAGCTACAGGGGTCGGAGCCGAGCAGTACTTC.

This chain links TRBV29-1 with TRBJ1-2, with 9 positions matching TRBD1. The CDR3 is 16 residues long. With V trimmed by 7 bases and J by 0 bases, 12 bases remained unmatched. Germline assignment: CDR1 SQVTM and CDR2 ANQGSEA. CDR3 DNA sequence: TGCAGCGCTGGTGGACAGGGGTCGCCGACTAACTATGGCTACACCTTC. Its translation: CSAGGQGSPTNYGYTF.

The count of this clone is one. The V and J genes are TRBV14 and TRBJ2-3, with TRBD2 identical over 10 bases. Trimming cost V 3 bases and J 0 bases; bases outside gene matches: 9. This CDR3 has 18 residues. CDR1 and CDR2 from the germline V gene are SGHDN and FVKESK. The CDR3 nucleotides are TGTGCCAGCAGCCAGCCAAGAGGAGCGGGGGGGAGCACAGATACGCAGTATTTT. Translation gives CASSQPRGAGGSTDTQYF. The full variable domain, completed using reference TRBV14 and TRBJ2-3, is EAGVTQFPSHSVIEKGQTVTLRCDPISGHDNLYWYRRVMGKEIKFLLHFVKESKQDESGMPNNRFLAERTGGTYSTLKVQPAELEDSGVYFCASSQPRGAGGSTDTQYFGPGTRLTVL.

The chain has TRBV18 and TRBJ1-2, with D possibly matching TRBD1 (6 bases). Germline CDR1 and CDR2: KGHSH and LQKENI. V lost 0 bases and J 4 bases, leaving 12 bases between the germline ends. CDR3 length: 15 residues. CDR3 in amino acids: CASSPPGAGLYGYTF. CDR3 DNA sequence: TGTGCCAGCTCACCACCGGGGGCCGGACTCTATGGCTACACCTTC.

The gene calls are TRBV5-1 and TRBJ2-7; 8 bases map to TRBD2. The CDR3 is 14 amino acids. Germline assignment: CDR1 SGHRS and CDR2 YFSETQ. The V and J ends lost 4 bases and 3 bases, in that order; junction bases with no gene match: 6. CDR3 DNA: TGCGCCAGCAGCCCCGGGACTAGTGTCTACGAGCAGTACTTC. Its translation: CASSPGTSVYEQYF.

The V and J genes are TRBV2 and TRBJ1-5; TRBD1 agrees at 7 bases. The ends lost 6 bases at V and 2 bases at J; junction bases unmatched: 7. CDR3 length equals 15 residues. CDR1 is SNHLY and CDR2 is FYNNEI in the germline V gene. CDR3 in DNA: TGTGCCAGCAGGTGGGACAGCGGGCGCAATCAGCCCCAGCATTTT. Encoded protein: CASRWDSGRNQPQHF.

The gene calls are TRBV7-9 and TRBJ1-4; 7 bases fit TRBD1. This CDR3 contains 16 residues. Germline loops: CDR1 SEHNR, CDR2 FQNEAQ (reference sequence). Trimming cost V 4 bases and J 6 bases; bases outside gene matches: 11. CDR3 protein: CASSSYTGVTDEKLFF. CDR3 DNA: TGTGCCAGCAGCTCCTACACAGGGGTAACAGATGAAAAACTGTTTTTT.

The V call is TRBV6-5, the J call TRBJ1-1, with 8 nucleotides matching TRBD1. The V segment lost 2 bases and the J segment 8 bases; nucleotides outside the gene matches: 10. There are 15 residues in the CDR3. Germline CDR1 and CDR2: MNHEY and SVGAGI. The CDR3 region has the DNA TGTGCCAGCAGTTACCCCGGGACAGGCGTTCGGGAAGCTTTCTTT. Protein: CASSYPGTGVREAFF.